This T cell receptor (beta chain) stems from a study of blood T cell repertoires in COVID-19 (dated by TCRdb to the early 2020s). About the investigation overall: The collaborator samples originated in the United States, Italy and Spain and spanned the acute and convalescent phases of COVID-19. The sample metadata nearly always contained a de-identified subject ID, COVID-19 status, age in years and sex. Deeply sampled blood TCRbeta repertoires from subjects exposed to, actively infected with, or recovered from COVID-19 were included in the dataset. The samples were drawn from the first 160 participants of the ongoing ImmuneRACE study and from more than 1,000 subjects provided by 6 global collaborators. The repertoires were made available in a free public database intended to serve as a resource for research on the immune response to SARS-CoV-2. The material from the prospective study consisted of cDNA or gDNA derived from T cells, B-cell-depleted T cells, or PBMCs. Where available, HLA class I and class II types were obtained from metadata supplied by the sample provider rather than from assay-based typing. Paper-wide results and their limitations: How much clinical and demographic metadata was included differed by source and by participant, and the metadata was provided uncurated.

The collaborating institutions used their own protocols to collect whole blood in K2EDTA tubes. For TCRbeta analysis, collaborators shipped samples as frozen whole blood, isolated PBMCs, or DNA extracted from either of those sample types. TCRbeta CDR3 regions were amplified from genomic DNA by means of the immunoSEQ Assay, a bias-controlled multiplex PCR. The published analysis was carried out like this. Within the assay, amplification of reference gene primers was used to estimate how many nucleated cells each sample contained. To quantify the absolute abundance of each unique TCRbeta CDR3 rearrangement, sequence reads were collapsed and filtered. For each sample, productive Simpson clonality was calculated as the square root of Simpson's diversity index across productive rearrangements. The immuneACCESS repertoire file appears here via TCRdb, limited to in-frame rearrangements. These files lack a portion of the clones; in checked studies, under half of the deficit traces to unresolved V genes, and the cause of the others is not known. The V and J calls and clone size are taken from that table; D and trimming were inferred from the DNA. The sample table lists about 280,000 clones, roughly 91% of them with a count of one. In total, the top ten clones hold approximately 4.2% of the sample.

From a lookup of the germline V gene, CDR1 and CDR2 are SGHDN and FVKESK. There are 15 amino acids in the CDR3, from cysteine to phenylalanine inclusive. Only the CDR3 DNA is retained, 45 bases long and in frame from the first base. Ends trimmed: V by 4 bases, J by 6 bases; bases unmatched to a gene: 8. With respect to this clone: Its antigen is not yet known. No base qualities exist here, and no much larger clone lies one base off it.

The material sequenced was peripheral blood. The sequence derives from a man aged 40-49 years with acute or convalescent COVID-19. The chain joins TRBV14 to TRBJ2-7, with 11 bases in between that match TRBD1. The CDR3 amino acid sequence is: CASSLLSGQGAEQYF. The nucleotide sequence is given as TGTGCCAGCAGCCTCCTCTCAGGACAGGGGGCCGAGCAGTACTTC.